This TCR beta chain stems from a study of shared clonotypes between healthy human individuals (dated by TCRdb to 2018 to 2021). At the level of the whole study: The cohort included a few men and two women between 18 and 49 years of age. For each donor, CD4 naive and CD4 memory were each given three plates, CD8 naive was given two plates, and CD8 memory was given one plate. To estimate repertoire size and how much clonotypes are shared between individuals, the study performed deep sequencing of blood TCR repertoires from roughly five healthy adults. To increase sequencing depth and limit assay-specific biases, TCR repertoire library preparation and sequencing were carried out by different laboratories using diverse techniques. Per donor, leukapheresis produced somewhere between about 0.85 and 10 billion PBMCs. What the study reported, not specific to this receptor: When a handful of donors were compared, the shared fraction of clonotypes was 5% to 6.5% for naive CD4, about 4% for naive CD8, roughly 2.5% for memory CD4, and 0.35% to 0.4% for memory CD8. Sampling was limited to blood, and TCR repertoires in tissue likely differ from TCR repertoires in blood. The genetic and exposure-history diversity represented was limited by the small number of donors. Estimated clonotype richness was generally larger for naive than for memory subsets. Based on pairwise subsampling, the degree of clonotype sharing among donors was expected to be affected by sequencing depth. Incomplete sequencing was indicated by rarefaction of sorted-subset datasets, despite the large sequencing depth. Compared with non-shared clonotypes, the clonotypes found in all four sorted-subset donors had higher generation probabilities.

Donors were healthy HIV-negative adults with no recently reported acute infections or vaccinations. All donors were Caucasian adults living in Nashville, Tennessee, USA. CD4+ T cells were enriched by magnetic negative selection, after which naive cells were positively selected on CD45RA and the negative fraction was taken as the memory subset. Blood was collected by leukapheresis, and PBMCs were isolated by Ficoll-Histopaque density gradient centrifugation and then cryopreserved in liquid nitrogen vapor phase. Analytical flow cytometry was used to check the purity and quantity of each magnetically sorted T cell population. Each sorted fraction had its genomic DNA isolated and then quantified by UV absorbance on a Nanodrop 2000c. This clone was seen a single time. Its target antigen remains unknown. No much larger clone is present one base from it, and per-base qualities are unavailable. Using the deep immunoSEQ assay, multiplex PCR amplified TCR CDR3 regions from genomic DNA. Extracted genomic DNA from each cell subset was spread evenly across all wells of several immunoSEQ 96-well plates, with each plate serving as a replicate. For sorted subsets, each replicate PCR was loaded with approximately 200 ng genomic DNA, equivalent to approximately 27,000 T cell genomes. The purified libraries were quantified using a Qubit 3.0 fluorometer, sized with a Bioanalyzer 2100, and then quantified again using the KAPA Library Quantification kit. Every immunoSEQ 96-well plate was sequenced on a separate single-read 150-cycle Illumina NextSeq 550 flow cell. From the authors' description of their analysis: Because the immunoSEQ output included only junctional sequences and no quality scores, the filtering could not be the same as the filtering used for full-length reads. Sequences were annotated with PyIR, a Python wrapper for IgBLAST v1.9, using IMGT germline references to assign V/J genes and CDR3. Reads were filtered out if the reads had weak V/J assignments (E-value above 1e-6), no CDR3, stop codons, out-of-frame junctions, or ambiguous translated residues. A V3J clonotype was defined by an identical inferred V gene, J gene, and CDR3 amino acid sequence. Percentage overlap between repertoires was calculated by dividing the number of shared unique clonotypes by the size of the smaller repertoire. Repertoire richness was assessed with RTK rarefaction, the Chao1 estimator, and Recon v2.1 estimates of unobserved clonotypes. OLGA was used to compute generation probabilities for all TCRbeta clonotypes that the gDNA method yielded from a handful of donors. TCRdb retrieved this table from immuneACCESS and kept in-frame rearrangements only. Not all clones are present; in checked studies, unresolved V genes account for under half, and no reason is known for the remainder. V and J calls and clone size are as listed in that table; D and trimming were resolved from the DNA. Here the sample has 2,500,000 or so clones; under 95% occur a single time. The ten largest account for about 0.38% of the sample.

The CDR3 numbers 14 residues from cysteine through phenylalanine. Here the CDR3 DNA is all that survives: 42 bases in frame from base 1. The CDR1 and CDR2 encoded by the germline V gene are SGHRS and YFSETQ. Compared with germline, V lacks 4 bases and J lacks 3 bases; bases without a gene match: 6. What was sequenced was naive CD4+ T cells from PBMCs. Per the publication, the cell subset or site label means: CD45RA+ positively selected. The TCR sequence derives from a man aged 18 to 30 in good health. Some clones in this sample may be carry-over from other donors' samples. The rearrangement joined TRBV5-1 to TRBJ2-5; 7 of the junction bases match TRBD1. The nucleotide sequence is TGCGCCAGCAGCACGAACAGGGGAAAAGAGACCCAGTACTTC. This yields the protein CASSTNRGKETQYF.